The 29 T cell receptor beta chains reported below all come from one sample, sequenced in a study of cytomegalovirus exposure and HLA in healthy donors. The PCR was carried out with 60 Vbeta primers and 13 Jbeta primers. The protocol was immunoSEQ multiplex PCR, while the TCRdb copy is restricted to in-frame clones and leaves out a portion. The table records tens of thousands of clones, 9.5% to 13% of them present only once. Sample: PBMCs. The receptor source for this set is a man between 60 and 75 years old in good health and CMV-seropositive.

This clone has a handful of counts. V gene TRBV9 combines with J gene TRBJ2-1; 10 bases are a match to TRBD2. CDR3 length: 13 residues. Trimming at V came to 3 bases and at J to 9 bases, leaving 3 bases not matched to a gene. Germline V lookup: CDR1 SGDLS, CDR2 YYNGEE. CDR3 sequence: CASSAWTSGEQFF. The CDR3 region has the DNA TGTGCCAGCAGCGCCTGGACTAGCGGTGAGCAGTTCTTC.

This chain links TRBV6-4 with TRBJ2-2, with 7 positions matching TRBD1. The V gene's germline CDR1 is MRHNA and CDR2 SNTAGT. Losses at the gene ends were 6 bases for V and 3 bases for J; bases not matched to a gene: 4. This CDR3 contains 14 residues. The CDR3 nucleotides are TGTGCCAGCAGCCCGGACAGGTACACCGGGGAGCTGTTTTTT. Translated: CASSPDRYTGELFF.

There are a few counts of this clone. J is TRBJ1-2 and V is TRBV6-6, with D perhaps TRBD1 (5 bases). The CDR3 loop spans 11 amino acids. V lost 7 bases and J lost 5, with 8 bases in between. CDR1 MNHNY and CDR2 SVGAGI come from the germline V gene (reference sequence). The CDR3 DNA follows: TGTGCCAGCACGGAGGGGTATGGCTACACCTTC. Translation: CASTEGYGYTF.

J is TRBJ1-4 and V is TRBV5-1, with D tentatively TRBD1 (5 bases). The CDR3 has 18 amino acids. Deletions cut 4 bases from V and 0 bases from J, with 19 bases between. CDR1 and CDR2 from the germline V gene are SGHRS and YFSETQ. Here the CDR3 reads CASSPRPSRQSTNEKLFF. The CDR3 DNA reads as TGCGCCAGCAGCCCCAGACCTTCGCGACAGTCAACTAATGAAAAACTGTTTTTT.

V is TRBV10-2 and J is TRBJ2-2; TRBD2 is a possible D gene (5 bases). Trimming removed 6 bases from V and 1 base from J, with 15 bases in between. The CDR3 length is 16 residues. The germline CDR1 and CDR2 sequences are WSHSY and SAAADI. The DNA for the CDR3 is TGCGCCAGCAGGGGAGCCGAAAACTTGAACACCGGGGAGCTGTTTTTT. Protein: CASRGAENLNTGELFF.

The chain is built from TRBV19 and TRBJ2-5; D is possibly TRBD1 (6 bases). CDR3 size: 14 residues. Germline values: CDR1 LNHDA, CDR2 SQIVND (reference sequence). V lost 5 bases to trimming and J lost 4 bases, with 14 bases between them. The chain's CDR3 is CASSPPQGPETQYF. Here the CDR3 DNA reads TGTGCCAGTAGTCCTCCACAGGGCCCAGAGACCCAGTACTTC.

This clone was detected only a few times. V gene TRBV28 combines with J gene TRBJ2-7, with 11 bases fitting TRBD1. The ends lost 6 bases at V and 5 bases at J; junction bases unmatched: 3. The CDR3 runs to 13 residues. Germline V lookup: CDR1 MDHEN, CDR2 SYDVKM. CDR3 sequence: CASRGQGVHEQYV. The CDR3 DNA reads as TGTGCCAGCAGGGGACAGGGGGTCCACGAGCAGTACGTC.

The gene calls are TRBV30 and TRBJ2-3, with D tentatively TRBD1 (5 bases). CDR1 is GTSNPN, CDR2 SVGIG, per germline (reference sequence). V lost 8 bases, J lost 2 bases, and 14 bases lay in between. The CDR3 is 13 residues long. The CDR3 spells CAGLRAITDTQYF. The CDR3 nucleotides are TGTGCCGGTCTCAGGGCGATCACAGATACGCAGTATTTT.

This clone was seen a handful of times. J is TRBJ2-5 and V is TRBV6-1; TRBD2 is a possible D gene (6 bases). The V end was cut by 2 bases, the J end by 5 bases, with 9 bases between. The CDR3 has 13 amino acids. Germline V CDR1 and CDR2: MNHNS, SASEGT. The CDR3: CASSERGGETQYF. The CDR3 coding sequence is TGTGCCAGCAGTGAAAGAGGAGGGGAGACCCAGTACTTC.

This clone was counted between two and nine times. The chain recombines TRBV6-5 with TRBJ1-1; D may be TRBD1 (5 bases). Per the germline V gene, CDR1 is MNHEY and CDR2 is SVGAGI. The CDR3 consists of 15 residues. Trimming removed 4 bases from V and 1 base from J, with 13 bases in between. The CDR3 DNA reads as TGTGCCAGCAGTTGGGTAGGAGGGACGAACACTGAAGCTTTCTTT. Protein product: CASSWVGGTNTEAFF.

The rearrangement links TRBV6-1 to TRBJ2-3, with a possible D match to TRBD2 (6 bases). The germline V and J ends were trimmed by 4 bases and 5 bases, with 16 bases remaining between them. This CDR3 is built from 15 residues. CDR1 MNHNS and CDR2 SASEGT come from the germline V gene. The CDR3 loop is CASSAGGGEIDTQYF. The CDR3 DNA reads TGTGCCAGCAGTGCAGGAGGAGGGGAAATAGATACGCAGTATTTT.

This clone was found a few times. This chain uses TRBV7-8 with TRBJ2-5, with D perhaps matching TRBD2 (7 bases). The CDR3 has 14 amino acids. From germline, CDR1 is SGHVS and CDR2 FQNEAQ. Trimming removed 10 bases at V and 7 bases at J, with 22 bases between. The CDR3: CATLSEGGPGTQYF. In DNA, the CDR3 is TGTGCCACTCTATCGGAGGGGGGGCCGGGGACCCAGTACTTC.

This chain connects TRBV7-3 to TRBJ2-1; D may be TRBD1 (6 bases). Trimming removed 7 bases at V and 5 bases at J, with 12 bases between. From germline, CDR1 is SGHTA and CDR2 FQGTGA. The CDR3 consists of 13 residues. CDR3 DNA sequence: TGTGCCAGCACCGAGAGGGGGAACAATGAGCAGTTCTTC. Its translation is CASTERGNNEQFF.

V is TRBV15 and J is TRBJ2-3, with D possibly being TRBD1 (5 bases). The CDR3 contains 15 residues. Germline assignment: CDR1 LNHNV and CDR2 YYDKDF (reference sequence). The V gene lost 0 bases and the J gene lost 3 bases, with 10 bases spanning the gap. This CDR3 is CATSRDGQGTDTQYF. The CDR3 region has the DNA TGTGCCACCAGCAGAGATGGTCAGGGAACAGATACGCAGTATTTT.

This clone was found a few times. The CDR3 nucleotides read TGTGCCAGCAGTACCCACAGGGGGGGTTACGAGCAGTACGTC. It specifies CASSTHRGGYEQYV. The chain is built from TRBV27 and TRBJ2-7, with a tentative D call TRBD1 (8 bases). Germline V lookup: CDR1 MNHEY, CDR2 SMNVEV (reference sequence). The ends were cut back, 5 bases at V and 4 bases at J, with 15 bases in the middle. The CDR3 length is 14 residues.

This sequence joins TRBV11-2 and TRBJ2-5; 9 nucleotides agree with TRBD1. Germline CDR1 SGHAT, CDR2 FQNNGV. V trimming: 3 bases; J trimming: 5 bases; junction bases outside the gene matches: 7. The CDR3 spans 15 residues. As DNA, the CDR3 is TGTGCCAGCAGCTTTCGGACAGGGGTGGAGGAGACCCAGTACTTC. Amino acid sequence: CASSFRTGVEETQYF.

This chain connects TRBV7-6 to TRBJ2-7, with D possibly TRBD2 on 5 matching bases. Germline CDR1 is SGHVS and CDR2 is FNYEAQ. V was trimmed by 3 bases and J by 5 bases, leaving 11 bases between them. The CDR3 is made up of 13 amino acids. The CDR3 here is CASSLSRGNEQYF. CDR3 in DNA: TGTGCCAGCAGCTTGAGCCGAGGGAACGAGCAGTACTTC.

This clone appeared a few times. The rearrangement joins TRBV10-3 to TRBJ2-5, with 8 bases identical to TRBD2. The germline V gene encodes CDR1 ENHRY and CDR2 SYGVKD. The CDR3 contains 13 residues. V lost 10 bases to trimming and J lost 3 bases; unmatched junction nucleotides: 7. This chain's CDR3 is CATEGSGEETQYF. The DNA for the CDR3 is TGTGCCACTGAGGGTAGCGGGGAAGAGACCCAGTACTTC.

This chain joins TRBV21-1 and TRBJ2-1; no DNA check was done on the table's D call, TRBD2. TRBV21-1 is a recognized pseudogene. This CDR3 comprises 17 residues. CDR3 sequence: CASSIRTAGVLCNEQFF. In DNA form, the CDR3 reads TGTGCCAGCAGCATCCGGACAGCGGGGGTCCTATGTAATGAGCAGTTCTTC.

This clone was seen a handful of times. V gene TRBV4-1 combines with J gene TRBJ2-2, with D perhaps TRBD2 (6 bases). In germline, CDR1 is MGHRA, CDR2 YSYEKL. V dropped 4 bases and J dropped 6 bases, with 18 bases sitting between them. CDR3 length: 16 residues. The CDR3 reads CASSPLGRGAAGELFF. In DNA form, the CDR3 reads TGCGCCAGCAGCCCCCTGGGCCGCGGGGCCGCCGGGGAGCTGTTTTTT.

This chain joins TRBV5-8 and TRBJ1-1, with TRBD1 as a possible D gene (6 bases). The CDR3 totals 13 residues. V shed 0 bases and J shed 8 bases, with 11 bases lying between them. CDR1 and CDR2 (germline): SGHTS, YDEGEE. The CDR3 is CASSLAIGQEAFF. The CDR3 nucleotides are TGTGCCAGCAGCTTGGCGATCGGACAGGAAGCTTTCTTT.

This clone was detected a few times. The V gene is TRBV6-1, the J gene TRBJ1-5, with D unresolved. Between the trimmed V and J ends, which lost 11 bases and 1 base, there was a span of 12 bases. Germline values: CDR1 MNHNS, CDR2 SASEGT. The length of the CDR3 is 13 residues. This CDR3 reads CASLRQSNQPQHF. DNA for the CDR3: TGTGCCTCCTTGCGGCAAAGCAATCAGCCCCAGCATTTT.

This clone was seen only a few times. The genes are TRBV9 and TRBJ2-5, with TRBD2 as a possible D gene (5 bases). Germline CDR1 reads SGDLS; CDR2 reads YYNGEE. CDR3 length: 14 amino acids. V lost 0 bases and J 2 bases, leaving 8 bases between the germline ends. CDR3 nucleotide sequence: TGTGCCAGCAGCGTAGAAGGCGGGCAAGAGACCCAGTACTTC. The encoded protein is CASSVEGGQETQYF.

This clone was seen more than once but under ten times. The rearrangement uses TRBV21-1 and TRBJ2-7; TRBD2 reflects the table's D call only, with no check against the DNA. TRBV21-1 is shown as a pseudogene. CDR3 size: 16 residues. CDR3 loop: CASSPRGGGGSYEQYF. The CDR3 bases are TGTGCCAGCAGCCCCCGGGGAGGGGGAGGCTCCTACGAGCAGTACTTC.

Comment on this clone: This sample includes further DNA sequences coding for the same CDR3. The rearrangement uses TRBV5-6 and TRBJ2-5; D is possibly TRBD2 (5 bases). The CDR3 is 13 amino acids. V was trimmed by 1 base and J by 3 bases, leaving 7 bases between them. Germline loops: CDR1 SGHDT, CDR2 YYEEEE. CDR3 nucleotides: TGTGCCAGCAGCTTGTCCGGGGAAGAGACCCAGTACTTC. Amino acid sequence: CASSLSGEETQYF.

This clone has just a few counts. The rearrangement joins TRBV27 to TRBJ2-7, with D perhaps matching TRBD2 (6 bases). The CDR3 has 15 amino acids. V was clipped by 6 bases and J by 6 bases, with 21 bases between them. The V gene's germline CDR1 is MNHEY and CDR2 SMNVEV (reference sequence). CDR3 protein: CASRELRDLIAEQYV. For the CDR3, the DNA is TGTGCCAGCAGGGAACTCCGGGACTTGATTGCCGAGCAGTACGTC.

This clone occurred a few times. The same CDR3 arises from other DNA sequences in this sample as well. This chain links TRBV5-4 with TRBJ1-1; perhaps TRBD1 as D (5 bases). Germline V gives CDR1 SGHNT, CDR2 YYREEE (reference sequence). The CDR3 sequence is 16 residues long. Deletions cut 4 bases from V and 1 base from J, with 17 bases between. DNA for the CDR3: TGTGCCAGCAGCCCTCCCCTTAATCAGGGGAACACTGAAGCTTTCTTT. Protein: CASSPPLNQGNTEAFF.

This clone was observed a few times. This sequence joins TRBV19 and TRBJ1-2, with a weak D call TRBD1 (5 bases). V was shortened by 7 bases and J by 8 bases, with 23 bases between the two germline ends. CDR3 size: 15 residues. CDR1 and CDR2 from the germline V gene are LNHDA and SQIVND (reference sequence). The DNA for the CDR3 is TGTGCCAGTAAAAAGGCGGGGGACGGACCAGGGGGCTACACCTTC. It codes for CASKKAGDGPGGYTF. The complete variable domain, with remaining parts taken from reference TRBV19 and TRBJ1-2, reads DGGITQSPKYLFRKEGQNVTLSCEQNLNHDAMYWYRQDPGQGLRLIYYSQIVNDFQKGDIAEGYSVSREKKESFPLTVTSAQKNPTAFYLCASKKAGDGPGGYTFGSGTRLTVV.

This clone came up a few times. The chain is built from TRBV19 and TRBJ2-6; 9 nucleotides line up with TRBD1. V lost 6 bases, J lost 0 bases, and 9 bases stayed unmatched. This CDR3 has 18 amino acids. The germline V gene encodes CDR1 LNHDA and CDR2 SQIVND (reference sequence). The CDR3 sequence: CASSGVGQGNSGANVLTF. In DNA, the CDR3 is TGTGCCAGTAGCGGGGTAGGACAGGGGAACTCTGGGGCCAACGTCCTGACTTTC. Filled out from reference TRBV19 and TRBJ2-6, the complete variable domain reads DGGITQSPKYLFRKEGQNVTLSCEQNLNHDAMYWYRQDPGQGLRLIYYSQIVNDFQKGDIAEGYSVSREKKESFPLTVTSAQKNPTAFYLCASSGVGQGNSGANVLTFGAGSRLTVL.